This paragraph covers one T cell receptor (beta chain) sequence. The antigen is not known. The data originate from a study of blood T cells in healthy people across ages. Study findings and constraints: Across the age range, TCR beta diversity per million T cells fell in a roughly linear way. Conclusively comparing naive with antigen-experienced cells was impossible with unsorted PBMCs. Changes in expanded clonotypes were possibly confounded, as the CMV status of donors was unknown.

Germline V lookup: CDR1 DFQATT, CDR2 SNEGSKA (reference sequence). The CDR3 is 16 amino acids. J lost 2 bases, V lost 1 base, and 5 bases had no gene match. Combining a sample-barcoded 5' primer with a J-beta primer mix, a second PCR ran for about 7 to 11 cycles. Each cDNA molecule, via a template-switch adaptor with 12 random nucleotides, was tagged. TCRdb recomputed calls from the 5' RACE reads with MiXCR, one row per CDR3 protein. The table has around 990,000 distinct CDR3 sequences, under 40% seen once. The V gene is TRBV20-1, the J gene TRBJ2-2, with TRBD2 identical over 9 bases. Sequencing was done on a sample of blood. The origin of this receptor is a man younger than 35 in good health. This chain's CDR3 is CSARVASGTNTGELFF. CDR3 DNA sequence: TGCAGTGCTAGAGTGGCTAGCGGGACTAACACCGGGGAGCTGTTTTTT.